This TCR beta chain was recorded in a study of T cell repertoires in cytomegalovirus infection (dated by TCRdb to about 2019). About the investigation overall: Peptide stimulations targeted recently identified HLA-C-restricted CMV epitopes, whose presentation resists viral immunomodulation, together with well-studied HLA-B-restricted epitopes. The HLA type of each donor mattered for the analysis, because public TCR beta signatures pointed to carriage of CMV infection along with the matching HLA type. What the authors observed across the whole study: The ex vivo response was dominated by HLA-C-restricted CMV-specific TCR beta clonotypes, which also provided the single most frequent clonotype in two of eight donors. Carriers of CMV infection plus the relevant HLA type were discriminated by the cumulative frequency of public TCR beta family members in the study cohort and in an independent approximately 360-donor cohort.

In light of the paper, this sample's treatment or condition label describes: in vitro stimulation with specific CMV peptide epitopes to enrich CMV-specific T cells. Instrument on record: Illumina HiSeq 1500. TCRdb took the public reads, trimmed them with fastp at Q25, ran MiXCR for clone calling and kept in-frame beta chains. Each entry merges the rows of one CDR3 protein and shows their most common DNA and genes. In this sample the table shows over 120,000 distinct CDR3 sequences, more than 30% of which occur a single time. Around half of the sample comes from the top ten. In the germline V gene, CDR1 corresponds to SGHDT and CDR2 to YYEEEE. V loses 4 bases of germline sequence and J loses 4 bases, and the interval between the two ends is 14 bases. From cysteine to phenylalanine, the CDR3 is 14 amino acids long. The retained sequence is limited to the CDR3, 42 bases, with the frame set at the first base.

For this clonotype: What antigen it recognizes has not been identified. The record has no base qualities; no much larger clone is one base away.

The TCR was taken from a human donor in good health (CMV status not recorded). Some clones in this sample may be carry-over from other donors' samples. Sequencing used CD8+ T cells from cultured PBMCs, obtained from culture after CMV antigen stimulation. In this chain, TRBV5-6 is recombined with TRBJ1-2; TRBD1 could be the D gene, as 5 bases match. The CDR3 region reads CASSDGSGAYGYTF. In nucleotides, the sequence is TGTGCCAGCAGCGACGGGTCTGGGGCCTATGGCTACACCTTC.